There are many counts of the clone carrying this TCR beta chain. The source of the sample is a study of T-cell reconstitution after alpha-beta-depleted transplantation in children. The length of the CDR3 is 13 residues. CDR1 MNHEY and CDR2 SVGAGI come from the germline V gene. Trimming pared 8 bases from V and 4 bases from J, leaving 14 bases between. The TCRbeta library incorporated unique molecular identifiers. TCRdb used MiXCR to reprocess the PCR reads, holding one entry per CDR3 protein. Counted here are roughly 200,000 distinct CDR3 sequences, around 7.7% occurring once; the ten biggest clones make up 35%.

This material consisted of PBMCs, mostly from graft donor cells, taken 360 days after TCRalphabeta/CD19-depleted stem cell transplant. The sequence derives from a male patient under 10 years old who had a stem cell transplant for acute myeloid leukemia, so the T cells may come from the graft donor. This chain links TRBV6-5 with TRBJ2-5; D is possibly TRBD1 (6 bases). The CDR3 is CASDKRTAETQYF. CDR3 sequence (DNA): TGTGCCAGCGACAAACGGACAGCAGAGACCCAGTACTTC.